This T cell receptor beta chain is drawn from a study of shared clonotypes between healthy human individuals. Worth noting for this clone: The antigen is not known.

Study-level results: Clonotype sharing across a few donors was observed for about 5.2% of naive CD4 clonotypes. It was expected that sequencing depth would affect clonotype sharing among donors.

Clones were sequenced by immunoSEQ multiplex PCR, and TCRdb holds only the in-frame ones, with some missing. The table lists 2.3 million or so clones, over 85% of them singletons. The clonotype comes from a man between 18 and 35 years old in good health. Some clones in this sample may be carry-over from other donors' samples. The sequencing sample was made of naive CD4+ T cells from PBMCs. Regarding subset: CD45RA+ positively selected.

The DNA of the CDR3 is TGTGCCAGCAGCACTAGCGGGTACACAGATACGCAGTATTTT. Its protein product is CASSTSGYTDTQYF. The chain joins TRBV7-2 to TRBJ2-3; TRBD2 matches 9 bases. This CDR3 contains 14 residues. Looked up from germline, CDR1 is SGHTA and CDR2 is FQGNSA. The J segment lost 2 bases and the V segment lost 5 bases, leaving 2 bases of the junction unmatched.